The entry that follows covers one T cell receptor beta chain sequence. This entry comes from a study of control samples from healthy donors and cancer patients. Germline V lookup: CDR1 MNHNS, CDR2 SASEGT. This CDR3 spans 14 amino acids. V gave up 3 bases and J gave up 3 bases, with 9 bases separating them. Assay: immunoSEQ multiplex PCR; the TCRdb copy retains only in-frame clones and omits some. The sample holds 130,000 or so clones, 70% to 90% seen once. The TCR comes from a man aged 50 or older in good health. V and J are TRBV6-1 and TRBJ1-5, with D hard to call. The material sequenced was blood. The CDR3 DNA reads as TGTGCCAGCAGTGAGTACAGCGACAATCAGCCCCAGCATTTT. It specifies CASSEYSDNQPQHF.